This T cell receptor beta chain was found in a study of OX40 agonist ivuxolimab in advanced cancers. Overall study context: Of the participants, approximately 36% had some prior anti-PD-1, anti-PD-L1 or anti-CTLA-4 therapy, which was allowed.

Samples of blood were obtained at baseline, on cycle 4 day 1, and on cycle 7 day 1. This table comes from immunoSEQ multiplex PCR, and its TCRdb copy is limited to in-frame clones, with some not included. The sample includes more than 15,000 clones, just under 80% seen only once; the top ten take about 26%. Relative to its sample, this clone is large (0.1 to 1%). Its antigen is not known. CDR3 size: 15 residues. Germline loops: CDR1 SEHNR, CDR2 FQNEAQ (reference sequence). The V gene end was trimmed by 3 bases and the J gene end by 4 bases; junction bases not matched to a gene: 6. The study, taken as a whole, reports: Partial responders dosed at 0.1-3.0 mg/kg displayed clonal expansion ranking among the lowest. More expanded clones were seen, on average, in CD8+ T cells than in CD4+.

The source material was CD4+ or CD8+ T cells sorted from blood, sampled in a trial of the OX40 agonist ivuxolimab. The TCR sequence derives from an adult with an advanced solid tumor such as melanoma, head and neck, liver or kidney cancer. The V and J genes are TRBV7-9 and TRBJ2-7, with 10 bases identical to TRBD2. The CDR3 DNA reads as TGTGCCAGCAGCTTTGGAAGGACTAGCGGTTACGAGCAGTACTTC. Protein sequence: CASSFGRTSGYEQYF.